These T cell receptor beta chains were read from a single sample in a study of CXCR3-negative and CXCR3-positive naive CD8 T cells. Using the 5' RACE reads, TCRdb records one entry per CDR3 protein without DNA. The table lists over 100,000 distinct CDR3 sequences. Source material: naive CXCR3- CD8+ T cells from blood. Source of these receptors: a human donor in good health. Some clones in this sample may be carry-over from other donors' samples. CDR3s include the opening cysteine and the closing phenylalanine or tryptophan. Each record gives: J gene, V gene, CDR3 protein.

j_gene: TRBJ2-7; v_gene: TRBV5-1; CDR3aa: CASSLAGIAGQYF
j_gene: TRBJ2-7; v_gene: TRBV7-8; CDR3aa: CASSSGAGLGYEQYF
j_gene: TRBJ2-6; v_gene: TRBV29-1; CDR3aa: CSVVQGTGGLGANVLTF
j_gene: TRBJ2-7; v_gene: TRBV28; CDR3aa: CASRPEREDLYEQYF
j_gene: TRBJ2-3; v_gene: TRBV5-5; CDR3aa: CASSPEPGLAADTQYF
j_gene: TRBJ2-2; v_gene: TRBV7-3; CDR3aa: CASSSSGYTGELFF
j_gene: TRBJ1-1; v_gene: TRBV7-6; CDR3aa: CASSLAANTEAFF
j_gene: TRBJ2-7; v_gene: TRBV5-1; CDR3aa: CASSLGTGLTYEQYF
j_gene: TRBJ2-1; v_gene: TRBV4-3; CDR3aa: CASSQDGASGGPGISQFF
j_gene: TRBJ1-4; v_gene: TRBV25-1; CDR3aa: CASSPGGFEKLFF
j_gene: TRBJ2-1; v_gene: TRBV5-5; CDR3aa: CASSFGPGPFDEQFF
j_gene: TRBJ2-7; v_gene: TRBV29-1; CDR3aa: CSVELVGDRGVYEQYF
j_gene: TRBJ2-7; v_gene: TRBV18; CDR3aa: CASSPISGTPPRAYEQYF
j_gene: TRBJ2-1; v_gene: TRBV6-2/TRBV6-3; CDR3aa: CASSYSGSYNEQFF
j_gene: TRBJ2-5; v_gene: TRBV15; CDR3aa: CATSRSHLELGETQYF
j_gene: TRBJ1-2; v_gene: TRBV12-3/TRBV12-4; CDR3aa: CASSFTAQGNYGYTF
j_gene: TRBJ2-7; v_gene: TRBV28; CDR3aa: CASSFLTGRGAGYEQYF
j_gene: TRBJ2-5; v_gene: TRBV3-1; CDR3aa: CASSQAPGGGLQETQYF
j_gene: TRBJ2-7; v_gene: TRBV6-5; CDR3aa: CASEGGLGNEQYF
j_gene: TRBJ2-7; v_gene: TRBV11-2; CDR3aa: CASSLAGWPGSYEQYF
j_gene: TRBJ2-5; v_gene: TRBV11-3; CDR3aa: CASSLESGGAGETQYF
j_gene: TRBJ2-5; v_gene: TRBV5-1; CDR3aa: CASSLARLAGGPDETQYF
j_gene: TRBJ2-1; v_gene: TRBV7-3; CDR3aa: CASSLTAGVTNEQFF
j_gene: TRBJ1-2; v_gene: TRBV29-1; CDR3aa: CSAAGGWGYTF
j_gene: TRBJ2-7; v_gene: TRBV29-1; CDR3aa: CSVETGYYEQYF
j_gene: TRBJ1-2; v_gene: TRBV19; CDR3aa: CASRGQDSYTF
j_gene: TRBJ2-1; v_gene: TRBV7-9; CDR3aa: CASSLGLAVYNEQFF
j_gene: TRBJ2-3; v_gene: TRBV6-2/TRBV6-3; CDR3aa: CASSFQGGDTQYF
j_gene: TRBJ1-2; v_gene: TRBV7-7; CDR3aa: CASSPLGGQIYGYTF
j_gene: TRBJ2-6; v_gene: TRBV6-6; CDR3aa: CASSFYYLDSSGANVLTF
j_gene: TRBJ1-6; v_gene: TRBV7-9; CDR3aa: CASSLPHNSPLHF
j_gene: TRBJ2-7; v_gene: TRBV6-2/TRBV6-3; CDR3aa: CASSYPGRVNEQYF
j_gene: TRBJ2-1; v_gene: TRBV7-9; CDR3aa: CASSLGLGREHNEQFF
j_gene: TRBJ2-2; v_gene: TRBV29-1; CDR3aa: CSVARLNTGELFF
j_gene: TRBJ2-1; v_gene: TRBV7-9; CDR3aa: CAIGDSPYNEQFF
j_gene: TRBJ1-2; v_gene: TRBV5-1; CDR3aa: CASSLYRGNYGYTF
j_gene: TRBJ2-1; v_gene: TRBV7-9; CDR3aa: CASWPSGRTPYNEQFF
j_gene: TRBJ2-1; v_gene: TRBV18; CDR3aa: CASSPRASGGPEVYNEQFF
j_gene: TRBJ1-5; v_gene: TRBV25-1; CDR3aa: CASTGEGGQNQPQHF
j_gene: TRBJ2-5; v_gene: TRBV6-9; CDR3aa: CASSSLAGLAGAQETQYF
j_gene: TRBJ2-1; v_gene: TRBV28; CDR3aa: CASSLAGELDNEQFF